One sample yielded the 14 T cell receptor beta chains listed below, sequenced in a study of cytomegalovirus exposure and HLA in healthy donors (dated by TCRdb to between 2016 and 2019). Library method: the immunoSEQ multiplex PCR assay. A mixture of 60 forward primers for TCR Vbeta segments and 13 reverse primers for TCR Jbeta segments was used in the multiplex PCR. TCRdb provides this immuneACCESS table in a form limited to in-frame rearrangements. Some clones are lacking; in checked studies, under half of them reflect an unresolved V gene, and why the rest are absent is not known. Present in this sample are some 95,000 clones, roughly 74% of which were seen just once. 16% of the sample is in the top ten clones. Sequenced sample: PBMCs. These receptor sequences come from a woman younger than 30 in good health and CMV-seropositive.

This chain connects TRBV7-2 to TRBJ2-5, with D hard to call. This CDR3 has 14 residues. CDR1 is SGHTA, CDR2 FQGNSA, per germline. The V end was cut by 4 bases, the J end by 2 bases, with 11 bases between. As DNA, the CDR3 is TGTGCCAGCAGCTCCTTTGGCAAGCAAGAGACCCAGTACTTC. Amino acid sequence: CASSSFGKQETQYF.

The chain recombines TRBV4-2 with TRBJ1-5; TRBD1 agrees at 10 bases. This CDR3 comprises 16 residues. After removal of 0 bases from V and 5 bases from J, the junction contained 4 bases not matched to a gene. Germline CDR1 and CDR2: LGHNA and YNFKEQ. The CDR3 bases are TGTGCCAGCAGCCAAGAAAGAGGGACAGGGGATCAGCCCCAGCATTTT. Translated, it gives CASSQERGTGDQPQHF.

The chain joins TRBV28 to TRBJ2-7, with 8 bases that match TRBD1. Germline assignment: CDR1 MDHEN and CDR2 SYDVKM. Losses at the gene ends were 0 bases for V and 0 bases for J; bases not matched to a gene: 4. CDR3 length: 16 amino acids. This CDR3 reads CASSLWRTGSSYEQYF. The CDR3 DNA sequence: TGTGCCAGCAGTTTATGGCGGACAGGGAGCTCCTACGAGCAGTACTTC.

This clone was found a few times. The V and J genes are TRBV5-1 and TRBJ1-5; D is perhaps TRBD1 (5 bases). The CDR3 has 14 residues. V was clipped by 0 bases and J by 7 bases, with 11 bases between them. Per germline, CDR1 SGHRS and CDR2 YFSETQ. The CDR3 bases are TGCGCCAGCAGCTTGGGAGGGGAGGGACAGCCCCAGCATTTT. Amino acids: CASSLGGEGQPQHF.

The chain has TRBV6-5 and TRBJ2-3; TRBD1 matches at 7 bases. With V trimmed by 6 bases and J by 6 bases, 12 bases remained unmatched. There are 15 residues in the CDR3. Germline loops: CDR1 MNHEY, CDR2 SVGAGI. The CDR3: CASSSDRARFDTQYF. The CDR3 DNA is TGTGCCAGCAGCTCTGACAGGGCTCGCTTCGATACGCAGTATTTT.

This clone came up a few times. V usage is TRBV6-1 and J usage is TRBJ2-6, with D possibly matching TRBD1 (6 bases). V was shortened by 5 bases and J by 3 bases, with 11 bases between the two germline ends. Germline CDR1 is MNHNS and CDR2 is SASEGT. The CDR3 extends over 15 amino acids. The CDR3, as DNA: TGTGCCAGCAGTCCAACAGGGCTTGGGGCCAACGTCCTGACTTTC. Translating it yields CASSPTGLGANVLTF.

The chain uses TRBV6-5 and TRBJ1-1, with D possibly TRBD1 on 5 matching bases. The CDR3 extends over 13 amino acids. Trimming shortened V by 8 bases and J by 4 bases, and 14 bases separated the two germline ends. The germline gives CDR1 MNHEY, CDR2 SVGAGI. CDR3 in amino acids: CASRAPGGTEAFF. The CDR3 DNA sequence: TGTGCCAGCCGCGCACCGGGGGGCACTGAAGCTTTCTTT.

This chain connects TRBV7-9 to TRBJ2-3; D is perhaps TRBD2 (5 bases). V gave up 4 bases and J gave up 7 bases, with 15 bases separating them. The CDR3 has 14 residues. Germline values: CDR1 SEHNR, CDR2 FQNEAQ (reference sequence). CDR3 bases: TGTGCCAGCAGCTGGGGAGAGCTCGCGAATACGCAGTATTTT. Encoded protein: CASSWGELANTQYF.

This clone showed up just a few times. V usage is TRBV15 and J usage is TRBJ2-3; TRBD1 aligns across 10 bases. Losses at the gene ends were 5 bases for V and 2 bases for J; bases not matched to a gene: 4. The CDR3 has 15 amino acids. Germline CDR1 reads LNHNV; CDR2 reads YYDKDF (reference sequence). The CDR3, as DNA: TGTGCCACCAGCCCGGGACAGGGGATCACAGATACGCAGTATTTT. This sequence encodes CATSPGQGITDTQYF.

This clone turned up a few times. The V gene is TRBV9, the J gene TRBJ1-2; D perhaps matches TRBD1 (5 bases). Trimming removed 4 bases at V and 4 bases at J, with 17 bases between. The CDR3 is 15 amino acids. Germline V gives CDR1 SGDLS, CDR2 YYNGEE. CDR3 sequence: CASSPRQGWPYGYTF. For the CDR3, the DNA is TGTGCCAGCAGCCCCCGTCAGGGCTGGCCCTATGGCTACACCTTC.

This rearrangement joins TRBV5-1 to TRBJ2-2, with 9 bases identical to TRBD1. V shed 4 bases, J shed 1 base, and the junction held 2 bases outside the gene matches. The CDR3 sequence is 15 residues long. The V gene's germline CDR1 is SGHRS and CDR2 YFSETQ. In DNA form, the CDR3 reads TGCGCCAGCAGCCCGGACAGGGGGAACACCGGGGAGCTGTTTTTT. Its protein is CASSPDRGNTGELFF. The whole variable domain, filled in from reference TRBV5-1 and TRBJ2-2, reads KAGVTQTPRYLIKTRGQQVTLSCSPISGHRSVSWYQQTPGQGLQFLFEYFSETQRNKGNFPGRFSGRQFSNSRSEMNVSTLELGDSALYLCASSPDRGNTGELFFGEGSRLTVL.

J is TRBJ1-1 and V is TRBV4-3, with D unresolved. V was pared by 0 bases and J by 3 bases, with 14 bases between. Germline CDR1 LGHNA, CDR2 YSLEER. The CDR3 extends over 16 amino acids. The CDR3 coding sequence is TGCGCCAGCAGCCAAGATGGGCAGGCCGGGGACACTGAAGCTTTCTTT. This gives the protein CASSQDGQAGDTEAFF.

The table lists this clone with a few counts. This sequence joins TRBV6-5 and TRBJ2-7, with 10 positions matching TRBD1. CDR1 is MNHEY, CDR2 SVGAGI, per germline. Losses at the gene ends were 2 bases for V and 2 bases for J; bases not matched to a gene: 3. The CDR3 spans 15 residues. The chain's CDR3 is CASSYPGQGAYEQYF. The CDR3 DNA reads TGTGCCAGCAGTTACCCCGGACAGGGGGCCTACGAGCAGTACTTC.

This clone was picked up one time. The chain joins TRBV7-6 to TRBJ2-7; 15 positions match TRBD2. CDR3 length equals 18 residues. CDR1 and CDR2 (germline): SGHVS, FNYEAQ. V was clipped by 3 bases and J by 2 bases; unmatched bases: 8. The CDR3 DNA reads TGTGCCAGCAGCTTTATAGGACTAGCGGGAGGGCCTCCCTACGAGCAGTACTTC. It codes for CASSFIGLAGGPPYEQYF.